This entry features one TCR beta chain sequence. Its specificity is not known. The sample originates from a study of human T cells and chemical hapten exposure. Broader study findings: TCRs above 1 in 1000 frequency did not change with DPC sensitization.

The time point: patch test 1, 2 weeks after DPC sensitization. Documented treatment: therapeutic diphenylcyclopropenone sensitization with weekly scalp DPC. TCRdb itself ran the RACE reads through MiXCR, one entry per CDR3 protein. The sample includes approximately 74,000 distinct CDR3 sequences, about 32% of them seen just once. CDR3 length: 14 amino acids. Per the germline V gene, CDR1 is SGHTA and CDR2 is FQGNSA. V was cut by 1 base and J by 6 bases, with 7 bases left in between. This receptor was taken from a man aged 40-49 years with alopecia areata. Some clones in this sample may be carry-over from other donors' samples. The genes are TRBV7-2 and TRBJ1-6; D is undetermined. The sequencing used whole blood, collected in connection with sensitization to the hapten diphenylcyclopropenone (DPC). CDR3 sequence: CASSLGPFNSPLHF. The DNA of the CDR3 is TGTGCCAGCAGCTTAGGGCCGTTTAATTCACCCCTCCACTTT.